These 11 T cell receptor beta chains share one sample of origin, sequenced in a study of circulating CD8 cells and anti-PD-1 response in melanoma. TCR libraries were prepared from about 16 ng of total RNA with the QIAseq Immune Repertoire TCR panel. TCRdb fed the reads into MiXCR, producing one record per CDR3 protein. The table includes about 780 distinct CDR3 sequences, about 8% detected once. Sorting of live CD3+CD8+TCRalphabeta+ cells by PD-1 and/or TIGIT gave four subsets. The sample here was CD8+ T cells from PBMCs, taken at baseline or after one month of anti-PD-1 therapy (not recorded which). The receptors derive from a human donor with melanoma.

This clonotype turned up a few times. The chain has TRBV19 and TRBJ2-3; 11 positions match TRBD2. Germline V lookup: CDR1 LNHDA, CDR2 SQIVND (reference sequence). The length of the CDR3 is 15 residues. V lost 6 bases to trimming and J lost 1 base; unmatched junction nucleotides: 3. CDR3 DNA: TGTGCCAGTAGGGCGGGACTAGCGGGCACAGATACGCAGTATTTT. The encoded protein is CASRAGLAGTDTQYF.

This clonotype qualifies as large. V usage is TRBV19 and J usage is TRBJ2-7; 8 bases match TRBD1. CDR3 length: 13 residues. Germline loops: CDR1 LNHDA, CDR2 SQIVND (reference sequence). V shed 5 bases, J shed 3 bases, and the junction held 3 bases outside the gene matches. CDR3 bases: TGTGCCAGTAGTGCGGGACAGGACTACGAGCAGTACTTC. Translating it yields CASSAGQDYEQYF. The full variable domain, completed using reference TRBV19 and TRBJ2-7, is DGGITQSPKYLFRKEGQNVTLSCEQNLNHDAMYWYRQDPGQGLRLIYYSQIVNDFQKGDIAEGYSVSREKKESFPLTVTSAQKNPTAFYLCASSAGQDYEQYFGPGTRLTVT.

This clonotype was detected a few times. Since a much larger clone is just one base distant, this may be a read error. This likely comes from a read error, as the CDR3 has no conserved phenylalanine or tryptophan at its end. The chain uses TRBV5-1 and TRBJ2-7; possibly TRBD1 for D (6 bases). The CDR3 has 14 residues. Germline V gene lookup returns CDR1 SGHRS and CDR2 YFSETQ. Trimming pared 1 base from V and 5 bases from J, leaving 13 bases between. CDR3 region: CASSLSRGVNEQYS. CDR3 nucleotide sequence: TGCGCCAGCAGCTTGTCCAGGGGAGTGAACGAGCAGTACTCC.

The chain links TRBV28 to TRBJ2-3; the D is unclear. Between the trimmed V and J ends, which lost 3 bases and 8 bases, there was a span of 21 bases. Looked up from germline, CDR1 is MDHEN and CDR2 is SYDVKM. The CDR3 sequence is 16 residues long. The CDR3 DNA is TGTGCCAGCAGTTTCGTGACCCACACCTCCAAAGGTACGCAGTATTTT. Its protein product is CASSFVTHTSKGTQYF.

By sample share, this clonotype is medium-sized. V is TRBV19 and J is TRBJ2-3; 7 nucleotides line up with TRBD1. Per the germline V gene, CDR1 is LNHDA and CDR2 is SQIVND (reference sequence). V lost 3 bases, J lost 4 bases, and 10 bases stayed unmatched. This CDR3 contains 16 residues. Here the CDR3 DNA reads TGTGCCAGTAGTATCCCTGCAGGCCAGGGGGCAGATACGCAGTATTTT. It translates to CASSIPAGQGADTQYF. Full variable domain (missing parts from reference TRBV19 and TRBJ2-3): DGGITQSPKYLFRKEGQNVTLSCEQNLNHDAMYWYRQDPGQGLRLIYYSQIVNDFQKGDIAEGYSVSREKKESFPLTVTSAQKNPTAFYLCASSIPAGQGADTQYFGPGTRLTVL.

In its sample, this clonotype is large. CDR3 nucleotide sequence: TGTGCCAGCTCCTGGAACACCGGGGAGCTGTTTTTT. Translating it yields CASSWNTGELFF. J is TRBJ2-2 and V is TRBV27; D not resolved. The germline CDR1 and CDR2 sequences are MNHEY and SMNVEV (reference sequence). V was clipped by 8 bases and J by 1 base, with 5 bases between them. The CDR3 sequence is 12 residues long.

This clonotype is medium-sized within its sample. J is TRBJ2-2 and V is TRBV20-1; D remains ambiguous. Germline CDR1 reads DFQATT; CDR2 reads SNEGSKA (reference sequence). CDR3 size: 13 residues. Trimming took off 6 bases at V and 4 bases at J, with 12 bases between the two ends. The CDR3 coding sequence is TGCAGTGCGGTCACCCCGAGCACCGGGGAGCTGTTTTTT. It is translated as CSAVTPSTGELFF.

This clonotype is medium-sized. This chain connects TRBV5-5 to TRBJ2-5; unclear D gene. The length of the CDR3 is 15 residues. Trimming took off 0 bases at V and 2 bases at J, with 11 bases between the two ends. Germline V CDR1 and CDR2: SGHKS, YYEKEE (reference sequence). The CDR3 region has the DNA TGTGCCAGCAGCTTGGTATTAGTTGAACAAGAGACCCAGTACTTC. This sequence encodes CASSLVLVEQETQYF.

Judged by abundance, this clonotype is large. The chain employs TRBV19 and TRBJ2-1, with D perhaps assigned TRBD1 or TRBD2 (5 bases each). The CDR3 is 14 residues long. Trimming left V 4 bases short and J 4 bases short, with 11 bases between. The germline V gene has CDR1 LNHDA and CDR2 SQIVND (reference sequence). Written as DNA, the CDR3 is TGTGCCAGTAGTACTCTCGAGGGGTACAATGAGCAGTTCTTC. Its protein is CASSTLEGYNEQFF.

This clonotype qualifies as large. The rearrangement joins TRBV2 to TRBJ1-1, with 9 bases identical to TRBD1. The germline V gene has CDR1 SNHLY and CDR2 FYNNEI. With 6 bases clipped from V and 4 bases from J, the junction kept 3 bases outside the gene matches. The CDR3 covers 13 residues. CDR3 coding DNA: TGTGCCAGCAGCCCGGACAGGGGCACTGAAGCTTTCTTT. Translated, it gives CASSPDRGTEAFF.

By sample fraction, this clonotype is large. This rearrangement joins TRBV19 to TRBJ2-7; TRBD1 might be the D (6 bases). The CDR3 contains 12 residues. Trimming took 2 bases from V and 4 from J, leaving 6 bases between them. CDR1 is LNHDA, CDR2 SQIVND, per germline (reference sequence). The CDR3 sequence: CASSIQGYEQYF. As DNA, the CDR3 is TGTGCCAGTAGTATACAGGGGTACGAGCAGTACTTC. Looking up the rest from reference TRBV19 and TRBJ2-7 gives the full variable domain: DGGITQSPKYLFRKEGQNVTLSCEQNLNHDAMYWYRQDPGQGLRLIYYSQIVNDFQKGDIAEGYSVSREKKESFPLTVTSAQKNPTAFYLCASSIQGYEQYFGPGTRLTVT.